This is a list of T cell receptor beta chains from one sample in a study of blood T cell repertoires in COVID-19. The repertoire was sequenced with immunoSEQ multiplex PCR; TCRdb's copy has only in-frame clones and lacks some. The sample has 150,000 to 200,000 clones, about 91% seen once. Sequencing was performed on PBMCs or T cells enriched from blood (not recorded which). These receptors all stem from a woman under 30 who had recovered from COVID-19. The CDR3 runs from the conserved cysteine through the conserved F or W. Fields, in order: J gene, D gene, clone size, V gene, CDR3 DNA, CDR3 protein. D genes are given only for firm matches. Some rows have no size entry. The others give once, few or many, or a class for an expanded clone.

J: TRBJ2-7; D: TRBD1; size: .; V: TRBV5-4; DNA: TGTGCCAGCAGCTTGGGGACAGGGTCCTCCTACGAGCAGTACTTC; CDR3: CASSLGTGSSYEQYF
J: TRBJ2-1; D: .; size: .; V: TRBV3-1/TRBV3-2; DNA: TGTGCCAGCAGCCTCTCGACTACCCCCTACAATGAGCAGTTCTTC; CDR3: CASSLSTTPYNEQFF
J: TRBJ2-7; D: .; size: .; V: TRBV11-3; DNA: TGTGCCAGCAGCTTAGGTTTTGACAGATCCTACGAGCAGTACTTC; CDR3: CASSLGFDRSYEQYF
J: TRBJ2-1; D: .; size: .; V: TRBV28; DNA: TGTGCCAGCAGTCGATCTTACATAAACAATGAGCAGTTCTTC; CDR3: CASSRSYINNEQFF
J: TRBJ2-1; D: .; size: .; V: TRBV7-8; DNA: TGTGCCAGCAGCTACCGACTAAGCTCCTACAATGAGCAGTTCTTC; CDR3: CASSYRLSSYNEQFF
J: TRBJ1-1; D: .; size: .; V: TRBV7-6; DNA: TGTGCCAGCAGCTCCAACCGCGGTGGAAACACTGAAGCTTTCTTT; CDR3: CASSSNRGGNTEAFF
J: TRBJ1-1; D: .; size: once; V: TRBV6-5; DNA: TGTGCCAGCAGTTACCGGGACTTTGTGAACACTGAAGCTTTCTTT; CDR3: CASSYRDFVNTEAFF
J: TRBJ1-4; D: .; size: .; V: TRBV5-1; DNA: TGCGCCAGCAGCTTGGGACAGAGAGGCAAACTGTTTTTT; CDR3: CASSLGQRGKLFF
J: TRBJ2-6; D: .; size: .; V: TRBV27; DNA: TGTGCCAGCAGTTTTACTGGGGCCAACGTCCTGACTTTC; CDR3: CASSFTGANVLTF
J: TRBJ2-1; D: TRBD2; size: .; V: TRBV4-2; DNA: TGTGCCAGCAGCCGTGGACTAGCAGACAATGAGCAGTTCTTC; CDR3: CASSRGLADNEQFF
J: TRBJ1-1; D: .; size: few; V: TRBV4-2; DNA: TGTGCCAGCAGCCATGGGGGGAGGACTGAAGCTTTCTTT; CDR3: CASSHGGRTEAFF
J: TRBJ1-1; D: .; size: .; V: TRBV2; DNA: TGTGCCAGCAGGGCTTTGGGCTGGAACACTGAAGCTTTCTTT; CDR3: CASRALGWNTEAFF
J: TRBJ2-1; D: TRBD2; size: .; V: TRBV5-1; DNA: TGCGCCAGCGGCGGACTAGCGGGAGGTTCGGACGAGCAGTTCTTC; CDR3: CASGGLAGGSDEQFF
J: TRBJ2-2; D: .; size: .; V: TRBV7-9; DNA: TGTGCCAGCACCCGCGAGCGAGGGGAGCTGTTTTTT; CDR3: CASTRERGELFF
J: TRBJ1-5; D: .; size: .; V: TRBV7-9; DNA: TGTGCCAGCAGCTCAACTAGGACGGACTATAGCAATCAGCCCCAGCATTTT; CDR3: CASSSTRTDYSNQPQHF
J: TRBJ2-7; D: .; size: .; V: TRBV28; DNA: TGTGCCAGCAGTTCTCTAACGGTTAACGACGAGCAGTACTTC; CDR3: CASSSLTVNDEQYF
J: TRBJ1-4; D: .; size: .; V: TRBV2; DNA: TGTGCCAGCAGTAGCGTCAGGGATGAAAAACTGTTTTTT; CDR3: CASSSVRDEKLFF
J: TRBJ2-7; D: TRBD2; size: .; V: TRBV30; DNA: TGTGCCTGGAGTGTACTAGCGGGAGAAAAAACCCGGCCCTACGAGCAGTACTTC; CDR3: CAWSVLAGEKTRPYEQYF
J: TRBJ2-1; D: .; size: .; V: TRBV7-9; DNA: TGTGCCAGCAGCTCTCTAGCAACAGGGATAGTTACCAACAGGGATGAGCAGTTCTTC; CDR3: CASSSLATGIVTNRDEQFF
J: TRBJ2-3; D: .; size: .; V: TRBV14; DNA: TGTGCCAGCAGCCAAGATTTTAGTGGTACGCAGTATTTT; CDR3: CASSQDFSGTQYF
J: TRBJ1-2; D: .; size: once; V: TRBV5-6; DNA: TGTGCCAGCAGCCCAGGCAGGGGCAGGGATGGCTACACCTTC; CDR3: CASSPGRGRDGYTF
J: TRBJ2-1; D: TRBD2; size: .; V: TRBV11-3; DNA: TGTGCCAGCAGCCCAGGCGGGAGGGTAGCGGGCAATGAGCAGTTCTTC; CDR3: CASSPGGRVAGNEQFF
J: TRBJ2-5; D: .; size: .; V: TRBV28; DNA: TGTGCCAGCAGTCGTAACTTGCCCCAAGAGACCCAGTACTTC; CDR3: CASSRNLPQETQYF
J: TRBJ2-1; D: .; size: .; V: TRBV28; DNA: TGTGCCAGCAGTGGGGGGTTCTACTACTACAATGAGCAGTTCTTC; CDR3: CASSGGFYYYNEQFF
J: TRBJ1-2; D: TRBD1; size: .; V: TRBV6-5; DNA: TGTGCCAGCAGTTCCCGGGACAGTACTTTACACCGTGGCTACACCTTC; CDR3: CASSSRDSTLHRGYTF
J: TRBJ2-7; D: .; size: .; V: TRBV5-4; DNA: TGTGCCAGCAGCCCCTCCGGAGGGGCCTTTGAAGAGCAGTACTTC; CDR3: CASSPSGGAFEEQYF
J: TRBJ2-7; D: .; size: few; V: TRBV18; DNA: TGTGCCAGCTCAGCACTAGATACCTACGAGCAGTACTTC; CDR3: CASSALDTYEQYF
J: TRBJ2-1; D: TRBD2; size: .; V: TRBV7-2; DNA: TGTGCCAGCAGCTTAGCGGGAGGGCCCCAAAATGAGCAGTTCTTC; CDR3: CASSLAGGPQNEQFF
J: TRBJ2-3; D: .; size: .; V: TRBV7-9; DNA: TGTGCCAGCAGCGCTCTTCAGGGGACGCAGTATTTT; CDR3: CASSALQGTQYF
J: TRBJ2-1; D: TRBD2; size: .; V: TRBV7-9; DNA: TGTGCCAGCAGCTTCCCTACTAGCGGGAGGACCCCCGATGAGCAGTTCTTC; CDR3: CASSFPTSGRTPDEQFF
J: TRBJ2-7; D: .; size: .; V: TRBV25-1; DNA: TGTGCCAGCGAGCGGACAGGAGGGGTCGAGCAGTACTTC; CDR3: CASERTGGVEQYF
J: TRBJ1-6; D: .; size: .; V: TRBV27; DNA: TGTGCCAGCAGTTTCAAGGGGCCCCTTGCGGCCCTCCACTTT; CDR3: CASSFKGPLAALHF
J: TRBJ1-5; D: .; size: .; V: TRBV27; DNA: TGTGCCAGCAGTTTTCAACAGGGCAAAAATCAGCCCCAGCATTTT; CDR3: CASSFQQGKNQPQHF
J: TRBJ2-2; D: .; size: .; V: TRBV12-5; DNA: TGTGCTAGTGGCCCCGGAGGTTTGGGCGGGGAGCTGTTTTTT; CDR3: CASGPGGLGGELFF
J: TRBJ2-7; D: TRBD1; size: once; V: TRBV30; DNA: TGTGCCTGGGCGGGACAGGCTACCTACGAGCAGTACTTC; CDR3: CAWAGQATYEQYF
J: TRBJ1-4; D: TRBD1; size: .; V: TRBV19; DNA: TGTGCCAGTAGCACGGTCCAGGGGGTAAGGGAAAAACTGTTTTTT; CDR3: CASSTVQGVREKLFF
J: TRBJ2-7; D: TRBD2; size: .; V: TRBV2; DNA: TGTGCCAGCATCGCGGAAGCGGGAGTCTCCTACGAGCAGTACTTC; CDR3: CASIAEAGVSYEQYF
J: TRBJ2-7; D: .; size: .; V: TRBV2; DNA: TGTGCCAGCAGTGAATCCCTAAGCTCCTACGAGCAGTACTTC; CDR3: CASSESLSSYEQYF
J: TRBJ2-7; D: TRBD2; size: .; V: TRBV28; DNA: TGTGCCAGCAACTTAGCGGGACGGAGCTCCTACGAGCAGTACTTC; CDR3: CASNLAGRSSYEQYF
J: TRBJ2-5; D: .; size: .; V: TRBV28; DNA: TGTGCCAGCAGTTTACGGGAGACCCAGTACTTC; CDR3: CASSLRETQYF
J: TRBJ2-3; D: TRBD2; size: .; V: TRBV5-4; DNA: TGTGCCAGCAGCCCGGGGGGGGCGGGAGGCCCAGATACGCAGTATTTT; CDR3: CASSPGGAGGPDTQYF
J: TRBJ1-2; D: .; size: few; V: TRBV6-2/TRBV6-3; DNA: TGTGCCAGCAGTTACTCGGTATCCGCTACCTATGGCTACACCTTC; CDR3: CASSYSVSATYGYTF
J: TRBJ2-3; D: .; size: .; V: TRBV19; DNA: TGTGCCAGTAGTATTCCGTCAGGGCTCTATACAGATACGCAGTATTTT; CDR3: CASSIPSGLYTDTQYF
J: TRBJ1-3; D: .; size: .; V: TRBV9; DNA: TGTGCCAGCAGCGCCACCACAGGGTTCGGTGCTGGAAACACCATATATTTT; CDR3: CASSATTGFGAGNTIYF
J: TRBJ2-7; D: TRBD1; size: .; V: TRBV27; DNA: TGTGCCAGCAGCCCCTTTGGGACAGGCTACGAGCAGTACTTC; CDR3: CASSPFGTGYEQYF
J: TRBJ2-4; D: TRBD2; size: .; V: TRBV28; DNA: TGTGCCAGCAGTCGTAGACTAGCGGAGCATAAAAACATTCAGTACTTC; CDR3: CASSRRLAEHKNIQYF
J: TRBJ2-1; D: .; size: .; V: TRBV3-1/TRBV3-2; DNA: TGTGCCAGCAGCCAAGATACTGTACAGTTGAATGAGCAGTTCTTC; CDR3: CASSQDTVQLNEQFF
J: TRBJ2-3; D: .; size: .; V: TRBV27; DNA: TGTGCCAGCAACCTCCAAGGGCGGCGGGCCGGGGGCACAGATACGCAGTATTTT; CDR3: CASNLQGRRAGGTDTQYF
J: TRBJ2-7; D: TRBD2; size: .; V: TRBV10-2; DNA: TGCGCCAGCAGGACCCTCGGAGGGAGCGGGACCTACGAGCAGTACTTC; CDR3: CASRTLGGSGTYEQYF
J: TRBJ2-3; D: TRBD1; size: .; V: TRBV19; DNA: TGTGCCAGTACCTCAACAGGGGGCACAGATACGCAGTATTTT; CDR3: CASTSTGGTDTQYF
J: TRBJ2-2; D: .; size: .; V: TRBV6-6; DNA: TGTGCCAGCACCCCCCATTGGGGGGGGCACGGGGAGCTGTTTTTT; CDR3: CASTPHWGGHGELFF
J: TRBJ2-3; D: TRBD2; size: .; V: TRBV7-3; DNA: TGTGCCAGCAGCTGGGGCGGGAGTGAGTCTACGCAGTATTTT; CDR3: CASSWGGSESTQYF
J: TRBJ2-7; D: .; size: .; V: TRBV10-3; DNA: TGTGCCATCGTAATACGGGGTGAGGGCTACGAGCAGTACTTC; CDR3: CAIVIRGEGYEQYF
J: TRBJ2-7; D: .; size: once; V: TRBV11-3; DNA: TGTGCCAGCAGCCTTTTTAGCGACTCCTACGAGCAGTACTTC; CDR3: CASSLFSDSYEQYF
J: TRBJ2-5; D: .; size: .; V: TRBV29-1; DNA: TGCAGCGTTGATAGGCAGGGAGGTGTGGGAGAGACCCAGTACTTC; CDR3: CSVDRQGGVGETQYF